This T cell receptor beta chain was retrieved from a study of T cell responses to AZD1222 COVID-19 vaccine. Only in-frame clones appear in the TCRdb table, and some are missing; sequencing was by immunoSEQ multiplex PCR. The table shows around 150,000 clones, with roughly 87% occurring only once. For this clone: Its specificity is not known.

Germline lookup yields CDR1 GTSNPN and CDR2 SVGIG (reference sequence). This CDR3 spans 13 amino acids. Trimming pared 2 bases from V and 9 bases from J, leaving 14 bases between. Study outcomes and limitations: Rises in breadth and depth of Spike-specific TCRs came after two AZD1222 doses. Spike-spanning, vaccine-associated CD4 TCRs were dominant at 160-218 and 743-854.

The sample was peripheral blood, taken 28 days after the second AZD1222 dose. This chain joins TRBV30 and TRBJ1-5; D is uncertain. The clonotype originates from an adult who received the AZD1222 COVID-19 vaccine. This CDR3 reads CAWSYDGMRPQHF. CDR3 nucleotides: TGTGCCTGGAGTTATGACGGGATGCGGCCCCAGCATTTT.